Sequencing of this T cell receptor beta chain was carried out in a study of T cells after yellow fever vaccination. CDR1 SEHNR and CDR2 FQNEAQ come from the germline V gene (reference sequence). This CDR3 is 13 amino acids long. V lost 5 bases to trimming and J lost 8 bases, with 15 bases between them. TCRdb recomputed calls from the 5' RACE reads with MiXCR, one row per CDR3 protein. The data hold hundreds of thousands of distinct CDR3 sequences, with approximately 19% observed a single time. The V and J genes are TRBV7-9 and TRBJ1-2; D gene ambiguous. This sequence was found in a young man who received the YFV17D yellow fever vaccine. The sample was PBMCs, taken before the yellow fever booster vaccination. The CDR3 nucleotides read TGTGCCAGCAGCGGGAGCGCCCGACGGGGCTACACCTTC. It yields the protein CASSGSARRGYTF.